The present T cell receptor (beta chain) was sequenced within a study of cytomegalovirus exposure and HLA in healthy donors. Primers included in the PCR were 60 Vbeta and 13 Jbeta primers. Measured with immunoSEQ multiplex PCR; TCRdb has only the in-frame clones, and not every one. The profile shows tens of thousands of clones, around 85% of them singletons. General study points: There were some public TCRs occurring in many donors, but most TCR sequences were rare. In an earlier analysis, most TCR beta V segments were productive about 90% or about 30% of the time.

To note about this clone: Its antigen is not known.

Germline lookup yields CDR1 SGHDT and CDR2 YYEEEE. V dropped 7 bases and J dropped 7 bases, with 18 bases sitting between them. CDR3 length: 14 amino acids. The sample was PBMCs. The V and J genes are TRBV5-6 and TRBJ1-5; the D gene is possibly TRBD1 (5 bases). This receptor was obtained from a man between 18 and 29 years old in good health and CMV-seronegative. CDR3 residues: CASGNYGTVQPQHF. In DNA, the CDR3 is TGTGCCAGCGGAAATTATGGGACTGTCCAGCCCCAGCATTTT.